The 26 T cell receptor beta chains given below trace back to one sample, sequenced in a study of blood T cell repertoires in COVID-19. TCRdb keeps only in-frame clones here, not all; method: immunoSEQ multiplex PCR. The sample lists 60,000 or so clones, about four fifths occurring once. The specimen was peripheral blood. The receptors were sampled from a human donor in a cohort sampled during active COVID-19.

The CDR3 here is CASSVSREATEQYF. The CDR3 nucleotides read TGTGCCAGCAGTGTGTCGCGGGAGGCCACCGAGCAGTACTTC. The chain is built from TRBV2 and TRBJ2-7; 8 bases fit TRBD2. Germline assignment: CDR1 SNHLY and CDR2 FYNNEI. With V trimmed by 4 bases and J by 6 bases, 8 bases remained unmatched. The CDR3 spans 14 residues.

This chain uses TRBV2 with TRBJ2-7; tentative D call: TRBD2 (5 bases). V dropped 3 bases and J dropped 6 bases, with 15 bases sitting between them. Germline lookup yields CDR1 SNHLY and CDR2 FYNNEI. This CDR3 comprises 14 residues. The chain's CDR3 is CASSDQRLPGEQYF. DNA for the CDR3: TGTGCCAGCAGTGACCAGCGGCTGCCAGGCGAGCAGTACTTC.

The rearrangement links TRBV3-1 (or the pseudogene TRBV3-2) to TRBJ1-2; TRBD1 matches at 9 bases. The CDR3 has 15 amino acids. CDR1 and CDR2 from the germline V gene are LGHDT and YNNKEL (reference sequence). J gave up 7 bases and V 5 bases, and 11 bases lay outside the gene matches. The CDR3: CASSKPGQGPFGYTF. CDR3 nucleotide sequence: TGTGCCAGCAGCAAACCGGGACAGGGCCCTTTTGGCTACACCTTC.

CDR3 sequence (DNA): TGTGCCAGTAGTATAGGGGCAGGGGGCTCCCTTAACTATGGCTACACCTTC. As protein: CASSIGAGGSLNYGYTF. The gene calls are TRBV19 and TRBJ1-2, with 8 bases lining up with TRBD1. Germline trimming cut 1 base from V and 1 base from J; bases unmatched to any gene: 8. CDR1 LNHDA and CDR2 SQIVND come from the germline V gene (reference sequence). CDR3 size: 17 residues.

This clone has a handful of counts. J is TRBJ1-1 and V is TRBV5-1, with TRBD1 as a possible D gene (6 bases). With 5 bases removed from V and 5 bases from J, the gap between germline ends came to 13 bases. The germline CDR1 and CDR2 sequences are SGHRS and YFSETQ. This CDR3 is built from 13 residues. CDR3 loop: CASSPGVETEAFF. The DNA for the CDR3 is TGCGCCAGCAGTCCAGGGGTGGAGACTGAAGCTTTCTTT. The full variable domain, rest sourced from reference TRBV5-1 and TRBJ1-1, is KAGVTQTPRYLIKTRGQQVTLSCSPISGHRSVSWYQQTPGQGLQFLFEYFSETQRNKGNFPGRFSGRQFSNSRSEMNVSTLELGDSALYLCASSPGVETEAFFGQGTRLTVV.

As concerns this clone: Other DNA sequences within the sample encode an identical CDR3. This chain uses TRBV14 with TRBJ1-1; D not resolved. Germline lookup yields CDR1 SGHDN and CDR2 FVKESK. V was cut by 0 bases and J by 1 base, with 3 bases left in between. The CDR3 is 13 amino acids. CDR3 sequence: CASSQDRNTEAFF. Here the CDR3 DNA reads TGTGCCAGCAGCCAAGATCGGAACACTGAAGCTTTCTTT. The full variable domain, with the rest looked up from reference TRBV14 and TRBJ1-1, is EAGVTQFPSHSVIEKGQTVTLRCDPISGHDNLYWYRRVMGKEIKFLLHFVKESKQDESGMPNNRFLAERTGGTYSTLKVQPAELEDSGVYFCASSQDRNTEAFFGQGTRLTVV.

This clone was seen a single time. V gene TRBV9 combines with J gene TRBJ2-1; 8 positions match TRBD2. Germline V gene sequence: CDR1 SGDLS, CDR2 YYNGEE. With 3 bases clipped from V and 8 bases from J, the junction kept 16 bases outside the gene matches. CDR3 length: 17 residues. CDR3 loop: CASSEGRIAGIRDEQFF. The CDR3 nucleotides are TGTGCCAGCAGCGAGGGCCGGATAGCGGGGATAAGGGATGAGCAGTTCTTC.

The chain uses TRBV5-4 and TRBJ1-4, with 12 bases fitting TRBD1. Germline V gene lookup returns CDR1 SGHNT and CDR2 YYREEE (reference sequence). V gave up 0 bases and J gave up 7 bases; unmatched junction bases: 4. CDR3 length: 16 residues. CDR3 nucleotides: TGTGCCAGCAGCTTGGTGGGGGACAGGGGGCTTGAAAAACTGTTTTTT. Its translation is CASSLVGDRGLEKLFF.

The rearrangement joins TRBV7-6 to TRBJ2-3; D remains unclear. Germline V CDR1 and CDR2: SGHVS, FNYEAQ. The CDR3 contains 14 residues. V gave up 0 bases and J gave up 6 bases, with 10 bases separating them. CDR3 bases: TGTGCCAGCAGCTTAGCTCCTGTCGGGGATACGCAGTATTTT. Amino acids: CASSLAPVGDTQYF. Complete variable domain (other parts from reference TRBV7-6 and TRBJ2-3): GAGVSQSPRYKVTKRGQDVALRCDPISGHVSLYWYRQALGQGPEFLTYFNYEAQQDKSGLPNDRFSAERPEGSISTLTIQRTEQRDSAMYRCASSLAPVGDTQYFGPGTRLTVL.

The chain employs TRBV28 and TRBJ1-2; D possibly corresponds to TRBD1 (5 bases). Looked up from germline, CDR1 is MDHEN and CDR2 is SYDVKM. This CDR3 contains 12 residues. V gave up 4 bases and J gave up 8 bases, with 11 bases separating them. CDR3 loop: CASSWGPFGYTF. CDR3 in DNA: TGTGCCAGCAGTTGGGGCCCTTTCGGCTACACCTTC.

This clone was counted once. V and J are TRBV5-1 and TRBJ2-3; TRBD1 matches at 7 bases. The CDR3 extends over 16 amino acids. The V gene's germline CDR1 is SGHRS and CDR2 YFSETQ. J lost 1 base, V lost 4 bases, and 9 bases had no gene match. The CDR3 is CASSPEFTGGTDTQYF. In DNA form, the CDR3 reads TGCGCCAGCAGCCCCGAATTTACAGGGGGCACAGATACGCAGTATTTT. Drawing the rest from reference TRBV5-1 and TRBJ2-3, the complete variable domain is KAGVTQTPRYLIKTRGQQVTLSCSPISGHRSVSWYQQTPGQGLQFLFEYFSETQRNKGNFPGRFSGRQFSNSRSEMNVSTLELGDSALYLCASSPEFTGGTDTQYFGPGTRLTVL.

CDR3 residues: CASSISRETQYF. The CDR3 region has the DNA TGTGCCAGTAGTATTTCTCGAGAGACCCAGTACTTC. This chain joins TRBV19 and TRBJ2-5, with D uncertain. CDR3 length: 12 residues. Trimming removed 3 bases from V and 4 bases from J, with 6 bases in between. Germline values: CDR1 LNHDA, CDR2 SQIVND (reference sequence).

V and J are TRBV19 and TRBJ2-5; tentative D call: TRBD2 (6 bases). The CDR3 covers 14 residues. In germline, CDR1 is LNHDA, CDR2 SQIVND (reference sequence). V lost 3 bases and J lost 7, with 15 bases in between. CDR3: CASSIVDLGGTQYF. The CDR3 coding sequence is TGTGCCAGTAGTATCGTGGACCTCGGGGGGACCCAGTACTTC.

The chain carries TRBV28 and TRBJ1-6; possibly TRBD1 for D (6 bases). V was pared by 6 bases and J by 9 bases, with 15 bases between. The germline gives CDR1 MDHEN, CDR2 SYDVKM. The CDR3 sequence is 14 residues long. CDR3 region: CASSPTGRGSPLHF. The CDR3 DNA follows: TGTGCCAGCAGCCCTACAGGGAGGGGTTCACCCCTCCACTTT.

The J gene is TRBJ1-5, the V gene TRBV28; D call uncertain. V lost 6 bases and J lost 2, with 14 bases in between. The germline V gene has CDR1 MDHEN and CDR2 SYDVKM. The CDR3 length is 15 residues. The CDR3 DNA follows: TGTGCCAGCAGCCTCGGGGTGTTGGGCAATCAGCCCCAGCATTTT. It is translated as CASSLGVLGNQPQHF.

The chain employs TRBV9 and TRBJ2-7, with a possible D match to TRBD2 (5 bases). CDR1 and CDR2 (germline): SGDLS, YYNGEE. V was cut by 0 bases and J by 3 bases, with 13 bases left in between. This CDR3 contains 15 residues. The CDR3 here is CASSVGGSEFYEQYF. The CDR3 DNA reads TGTGCCAGCAGCGTAGGAGGTAGCGAGTTCTACGAGCAGTACTTC. Full variable domain (remainder filled in from reference TRBV9 and TRBJ2-7): DSGVTQTPKHLITATGQRVTLRCSPRSGDLSVYWYQQSLDQGLQFLIQYYNGEERAKGNILERFSAQQFPDLHSELNLSSLELGDSALYFCASSVGGSEFYEQYFGPGTRLTVT.

The genes are TRBV6-2 or TRBV6-3 and TRBJ2-4; 8 nucleotides match TRBD2. V shed 4 bases, J shed 3 bases, and the junction held 8 bases outside the gene matches. CDR1 is MNHEY, CDR2 SVGEGT, per germline. The CDR3 totals 16 residues. The CDR3 loop is CASSSRGGSNKNIQYF. The CDR3 region has the DNA TGTGCCAGCAGTTCTCGGGGGGGCAGCAACAAAAACATTCAGTACTTC.

V usage is TRBV11-2 and J usage is TRBJ1-6; D gene unclear. The CDR3 loop spans 16 amino acids. The V and J ends lost 5 bases and 7 bases respectively, with 18 bases between them. CDR1 SGHAT and CDR2 FQNNGV come from the germline V gene. CDR3 amino acids: CASSQQTGLRNSPLHF. CDR3 coding DNA: TGTGCCAGCAGCCAACAGACCGGACTGCGGAATTCACCCCTCCACTTT.

CDR3 amino acids: CASSLAPGQGYSPLHF. The CDR3 DNA reads as TGTGCCAGCAGCTTAGCTCCGGGACAGGGGTATTCACCCCTCCACTTT. V usage is TRBV7-8 and J usage is TRBJ1-6; TRBD1 agrees at 10 bases. Germline V lookup: CDR1 SGHVS, CDR2 FQNEAQ. The ends lost 0 bases at V and 8 bases at J; junction bases unmatched: 4. The CDR3 totals 16 residues.

This sequence joins TRBV7-9 and TRBJ2-1; weak D call: TRBD1 (6 bases). Germline-derived CDR1 and CDR2 are SEHNR and FQNEAQ (reference sequence). The CDR3 consists of 15 residues. V was cut by 6 bases and J by 4 bases, with 16 bases left in between. The CDR3 DNA reads as TGTGCCAGCAGTTCGGGCTGGGGACAATACAATGAGCAGTTCTTC. Its translation is CASSSGWGQYNEQFF.

The J gene is TRBJ1-1, the V gene TRBV2; D is unclear. V lost 5 bases and J lost 8, with 9 bases in between. The CDR3 totals 11 residues. Germline V CDR1 and CDR2: SNHLY, FYNNEI. CDR3 loop: CASSYYGEAFF. The CDR3 DNA reads as TGTGCCAGCAGTTATTATGGCGAAGCTTTCTTT. Using reference TRBV2 and TRBJ1-1 for the parts outside the CDR3, the full variable domain is EPEVTQTPSHQVTQMGQEVILRCVPISNHLYFYWYRQILGQKVEFLVSFYNNEISEKSEIFDDQFSVERPDGSNFTLKIRSTKLEDSAMYFCASSYYGEAFFGQGTRLTVV.

The rearrangement links TRBV2 to TRBJ2-2; D is possibly TRBD2 (6 bases). The CDR3 consists of 14 residues. V was shortened by 11 bases and J by 0 bases, with 13 bases between the two germline ends. Germline V gives CDR1 SNHLY, CDR2 FYNNEI. This CDR3 reads CAGGSGTNTGELFF. The CDR3 nucleotides are TGTGCCGGGGGTAGCGGTACGAACACCGGGGAGCTGTTTTTT.

This chain joins TRBV30 and TRBJ2-7; D is unresolved. Germline assignment: CDR1 GTSNPN and CDR2 SVGIG (reference sequence). V was cut by 0 bases and J by 6 bases, with 9 bases left in between. The CDR3 has 12 amino acids. CDR3 in amino acids: CAWSVSFSEQYF. CDR3 nucleotide sequence: TGTGCCTGGAGTGTTTCGTTTTCCGAGCAGTACTTC.

This clone has only a few counts. The chain couples TRBV3-1 (or the pseudogene TRBV3-2) to TRBJ2-3; 7 bases fit TRBD2. The CDR3 totals 16 residues. CDR1 and CDR2 (germline): LGHDT, YNNKEL (reference sequence). Trimming at V came to 2 bases and at J to 0 bases, leaving 5 bases not matched to a gene. CDR3 in DNA: TGTGCCAGCAGCCAACCCGGGACTATTAGCACAGATACGCAGTATTTT. Protein product: CASSQPGTISTDTQYF.

The chain recombines TRBV5-6 with TRBJ1-4; D is uncertain. Germline CDR1 and CDR2: SGHDT and YYEEEE. This CDR3 spans 15 amino acids. Trimming took 4 bases from V and 8 from J, leaving 18 bases between them. This CDR3 reads CASSMQWGGDEKLFF. The CDR3 DNA is TGTGCCAGCAGCATGCAATGGGGAGGAGACGAAAAACTGTTTTTT.

This chain uses TRBV19 with TRBJ1-5; D is perhaps TRBD1 (5 bases). The germline V gene encodes CDR1 LNHDA and CDR2 SQIVND (reference sequence). V was trimmed by 9 bases and J by 3 bases, leaving 21 bases between them. The CDR3 is 16 amino acids. The CDR3 region is CASERGVAGVNQPQHF. The DNA for the CDR3 is TGTGCCAGCGAAAGAGGGGTGGCGGGGGTCAATCAGCCCCAGCATTTT.